The entry below gives a single TCR beta chain sequence along with its context. No antigen is known for it. The data were obtained in a study of cytomegalovirus exposure and HLA in healthy donors. Whole-study results and caveats: Several of the most significant clusters were apparently associated with common viral pathogens in a later analysis.

The PCR had 60 Vbeta and 13 Jbeta primers. Measured with immunoSEQ multiplex PCR; TCRdb has only the in-frame clones, and not every one. The sample holds fewer than 200,000 clones; approximately 80% are singletons and the top ten take about 0.82%. The CDR3 runs 15 residues. This chain connects TRBV21-1 to TRBJ1-5; TRBD1, the D gene given by the table, was not confirmed from the DNA. TRBV21-1 is noted as a pseudogene. The source of this sequence is a woman between 18 and 30 years old in good health and CMV-seronegative. The source material was PBMCs. CDR3 amino acids: CASHEFPGGQQPQHF. The CDR3 DNA reads TGTGCCAGCCACGAATTCCCAGGGGGCCAACAGCCCCAGCATTTT.